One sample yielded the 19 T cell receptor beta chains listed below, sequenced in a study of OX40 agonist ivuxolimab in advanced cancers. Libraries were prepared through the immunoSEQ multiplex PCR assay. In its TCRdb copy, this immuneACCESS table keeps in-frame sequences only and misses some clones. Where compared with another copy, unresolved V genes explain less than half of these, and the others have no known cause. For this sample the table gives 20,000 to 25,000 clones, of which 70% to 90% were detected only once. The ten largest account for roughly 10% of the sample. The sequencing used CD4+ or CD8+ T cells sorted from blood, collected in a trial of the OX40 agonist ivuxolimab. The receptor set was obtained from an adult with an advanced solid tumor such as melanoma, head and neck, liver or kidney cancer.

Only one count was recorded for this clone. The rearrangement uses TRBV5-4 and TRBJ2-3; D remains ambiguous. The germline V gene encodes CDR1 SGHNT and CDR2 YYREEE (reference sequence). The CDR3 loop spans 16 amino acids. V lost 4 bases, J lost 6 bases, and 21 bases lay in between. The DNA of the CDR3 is TGTGCCAGCAGCCAGAGAGGTGGGGTTGCTAGGGATACGCAGTATTTT. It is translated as CASSQRGGVARDTQYF.

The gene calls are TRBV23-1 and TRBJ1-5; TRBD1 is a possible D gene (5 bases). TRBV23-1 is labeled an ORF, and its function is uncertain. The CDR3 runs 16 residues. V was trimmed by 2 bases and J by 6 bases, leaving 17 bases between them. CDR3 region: CASSQTGPPQGQPQHF. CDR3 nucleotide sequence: TGCGCCAGCAGTCAAACCGGGCCCCCGCAGGGTCAGCCCCAGCATTTT.

The CDR3: CASSVPALGDVQYF. CDR3 nucleotides: TGTGCCAGCAGCGTACCCGCTTTAGGTGATGTGCAGTACTTC. The chain recombines TRBV9 with TRBJ2-7; D gene uncertain. This CDR3 has 14 residues. V lost 1 base and J lost 9, with 17 bases in between. From germline, CDR1 is SGDLS and CDR2 YYNGEE.

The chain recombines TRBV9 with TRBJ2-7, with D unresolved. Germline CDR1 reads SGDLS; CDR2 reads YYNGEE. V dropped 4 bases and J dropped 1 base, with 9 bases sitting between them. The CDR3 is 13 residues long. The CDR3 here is CASSPTGSYEQYF. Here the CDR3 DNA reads TGTGCCAGCAGCCCCACTGGGTCCTACGAGCAGTACTTC.

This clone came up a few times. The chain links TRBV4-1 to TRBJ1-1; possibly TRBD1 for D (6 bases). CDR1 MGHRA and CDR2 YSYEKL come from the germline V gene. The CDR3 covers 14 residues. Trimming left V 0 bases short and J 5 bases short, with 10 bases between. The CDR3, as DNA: TGCGCCAGCAGCCAAGAGGGGGCGAGAACTGAAGCTTTCTTT. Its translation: CASSQEGARTEAFF.

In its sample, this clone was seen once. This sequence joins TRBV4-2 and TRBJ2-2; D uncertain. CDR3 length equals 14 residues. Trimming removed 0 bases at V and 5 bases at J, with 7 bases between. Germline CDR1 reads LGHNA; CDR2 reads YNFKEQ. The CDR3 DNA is TGTGCCAGCAGCCAAGACCCCCGTACCGGGGAGCTGTTTTTT. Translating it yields CASSQDPRTGELFF.

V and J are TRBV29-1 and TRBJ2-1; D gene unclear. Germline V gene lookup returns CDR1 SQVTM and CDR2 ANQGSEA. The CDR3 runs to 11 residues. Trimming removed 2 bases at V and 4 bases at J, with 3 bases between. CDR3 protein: CSVEIYNEQFF. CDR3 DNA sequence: TGCAGCGTTGAAATATACAATGAGCAGTTCTTC.

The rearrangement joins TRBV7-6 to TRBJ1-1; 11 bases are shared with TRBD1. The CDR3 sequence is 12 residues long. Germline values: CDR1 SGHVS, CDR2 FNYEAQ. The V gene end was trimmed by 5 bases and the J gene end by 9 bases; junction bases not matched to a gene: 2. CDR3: CASSLDRGQAFF. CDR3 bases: TGTGCCAGCAGCCTGGACAGGGGGCAAGCTTTCTTT.

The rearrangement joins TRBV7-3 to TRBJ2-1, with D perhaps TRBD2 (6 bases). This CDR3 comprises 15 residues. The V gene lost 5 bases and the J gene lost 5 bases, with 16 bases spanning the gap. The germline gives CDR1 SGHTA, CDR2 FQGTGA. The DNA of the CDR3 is TGTGCCAGCAGCCCGGTCGGGGGAGGTGACAATGAGCAGTTCTTC. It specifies CASSPVGGGDNEQFF. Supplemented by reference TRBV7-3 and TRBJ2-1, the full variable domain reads GAGVSQTPSNKVTEKGKYVELRCDPISGHTALYWYRQSLGQGPEFLIYFQGTGAADDSGLPNDRFFAVRPEGSVSTLKIQRTERGDSAVYLCASSPVGGGDNEQFFGPGTRLTVL.

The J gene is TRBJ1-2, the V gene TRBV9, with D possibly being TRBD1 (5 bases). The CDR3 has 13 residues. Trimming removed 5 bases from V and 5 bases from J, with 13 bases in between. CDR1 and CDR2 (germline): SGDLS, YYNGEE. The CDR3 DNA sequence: TGTGCCAGCAGACCGCCTGGGGCATATGGCTACACCTTC. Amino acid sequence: CASRPPGAYGYTF.

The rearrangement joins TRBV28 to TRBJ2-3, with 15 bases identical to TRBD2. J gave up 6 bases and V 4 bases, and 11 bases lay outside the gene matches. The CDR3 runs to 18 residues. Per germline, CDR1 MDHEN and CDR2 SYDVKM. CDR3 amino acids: CASSSIRTSGRALDTQYF. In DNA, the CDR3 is TGTGCCAGCAGTTCAATCCGGACTAGCGGGAGGGCCTTGGATACGCAGTATTTT.

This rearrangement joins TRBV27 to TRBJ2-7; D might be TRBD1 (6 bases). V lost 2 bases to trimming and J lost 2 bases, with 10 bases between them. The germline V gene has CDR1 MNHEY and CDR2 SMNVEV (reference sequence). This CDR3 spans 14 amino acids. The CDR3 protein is CASSLGQGPYEQYF. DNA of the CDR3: TGTGCCAGCAGTTTAGGGCAGGGGCCCTACGAGCAGTACTTC.

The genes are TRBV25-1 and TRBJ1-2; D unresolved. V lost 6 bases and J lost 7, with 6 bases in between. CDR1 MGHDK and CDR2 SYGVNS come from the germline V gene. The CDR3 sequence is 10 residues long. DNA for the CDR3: TGTGCCAGCAGCGGGGTTGGCTACACCTTC. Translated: CASSGVGYTF.

The CDR3 coding sequence is TGTGCCAGCAGCCTGGGAGCGGGGGGGGCTCAAGAGACCCAGTACTTC. It translates to CASSLGAGGAQETQYF. The chain joins TRBV9 to TRBJ2-5; TRBD2 aligns across 10 bases. Trimming at V came to 4 bases and at J to 2 bases, leaving 8 bases not matched to a gene. This CDR3 spans 16 amino acids. Germline assignment: CDR1 SGDLS and CDR2 YYNGEE.

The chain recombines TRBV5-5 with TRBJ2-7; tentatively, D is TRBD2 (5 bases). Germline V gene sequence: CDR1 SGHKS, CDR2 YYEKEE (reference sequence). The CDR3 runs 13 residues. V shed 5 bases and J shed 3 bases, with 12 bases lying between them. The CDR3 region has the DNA TGTGCCAGCAGACCTGCCGGGGACTACGAGCAGTACTTC. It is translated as CASRPAGDYEQYF. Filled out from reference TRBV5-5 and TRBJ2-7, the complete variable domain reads DAGVTQSPTHLIKTRGQQVTLRCSPISGHKSVSWYQQVLGQGPQFIFQYYEKEERGRGNFPDRFSARQFPNYSSELNVNALLLGDSALYLCASRPAGDYEQYFGPGTRLTVT.

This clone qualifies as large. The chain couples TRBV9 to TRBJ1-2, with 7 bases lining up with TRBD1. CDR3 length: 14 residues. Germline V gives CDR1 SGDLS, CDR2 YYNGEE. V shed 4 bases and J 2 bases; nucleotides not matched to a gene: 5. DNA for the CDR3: TGTGCCAGCAGCCCAGGGGGGGGAAACTATGGCTACACCTTC. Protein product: CASSPGGGNYGYTF.

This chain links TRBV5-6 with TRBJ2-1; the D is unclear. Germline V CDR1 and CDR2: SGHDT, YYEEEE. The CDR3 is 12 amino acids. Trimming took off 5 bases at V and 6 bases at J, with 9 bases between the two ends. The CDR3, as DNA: TGTGCCAGCAGTAGCTCGCGCAATGAGCAGTTCTTC. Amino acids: CASSSSRNEQFF.

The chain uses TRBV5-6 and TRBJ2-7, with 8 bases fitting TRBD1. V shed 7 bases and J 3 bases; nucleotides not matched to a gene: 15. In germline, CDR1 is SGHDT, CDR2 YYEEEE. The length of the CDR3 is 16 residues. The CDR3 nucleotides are TGTGCCAGCTTTCAACAGGGGGAGTACTCGGTCTACGAGCAGTACTTC. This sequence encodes CASFQQGEYSVYEQYF.

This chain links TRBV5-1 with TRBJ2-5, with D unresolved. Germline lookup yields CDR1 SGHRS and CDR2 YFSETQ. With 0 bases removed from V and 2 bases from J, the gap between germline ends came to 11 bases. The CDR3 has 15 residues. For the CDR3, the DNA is TGCGCCAGCAGCTTGGTAGCTGCCAGGCAAGAGACCCAGTACTTC. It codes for CASSLVAARQETQYF.